One TCR beta chain is described in this entry. The data were taken from a study of control samples from healthy donors and cancer patients. Losses at the gene ends were 4 bases for V and 7 bases for J; bases not matched to a gene: 9. Germline V gene sequence: CDR1 SGDLS, CDR2 YYNGEE. The CDR3 sequence is 14 residues long. TCRdb's table, derived via immunoSEQ multiplex PCR, lists solely in-frame clones and lacks some. The table includes more than 140,000 clones, around 90% detected once. Sequenced material: blood. The TCR sequence derives from a man younger than 35 in good health. The chain combines TRBV9 with TRBJ1-2, with 8 positions matching TRBD1. The CDR3 is CASSTGQEGLGYTF. The CDR3 nucleotides read TGTGCCAGCAGCACGGGACAGGAGGGCCTTGGCTACACCTTC.